This T cell receptor (beta chain) was sequenced during a study of shared clonotypes between healthy human individuals. Notes on the study in general: For naive CD4 cells, roughly 5% of clonotypes were shared across a handful of donors.

This CDR3 comprises 15 residues. V lost 1 base and J 1 base, leaving 9 bases between the germline ends. The germline CDR1 and CDR2 sequences are MGHRA and YSYEKL. Across several immunoSEQ plates, the genomic DNA of each subset was split evenly. Clones were sequenced by immunoSEQ multiplex PCR, and TCRdb holds only the in-frame ones, with some missing. The sample lists 2 million or so clones; 85% to 95% were seen once. Comments on this clone: Its specificity is unknown.

This sequence joins TRBV4-1 and TRBJ2-3, with D uncertain. The origin of this receptor is a man aged 18 to 29 in good health. The sample consisted of naive CD4+ T cells sorted from blood. Subset in this sample: CD45RA+ positively selected. This CDR3 reads CASSQGLVGTDTQYF. The CDR3 DNA sequence: TGCGCCAGCAGCCAAGGATTGGTTGGCACAGATACGCAGTATTTT.